This is a list of T cell receptor beta chains from one sample in a study of T cells in Graves' hyperthyroidism and ophthalmopathy. In TCRdb, the multiplex PCR reads were re-called with MiXCR into one record per CDR3 protein. The profile covers about 640,000 distinct CDR3 sequences, with 20% to 25% appearing a single time and approximately 30% taken by the ten largest. Sequencing was done on a sample of blood. Every receptor here comes from a man aged 25 to 40 with Graves' ophthalmopathy. Each CDR3 is given with its conserved first and last residue. A D gene is named only where the DNA matches it firmly. Not every row has a clone size; where given, it reads once, few, many or a size class.

v_call	j_call	clone_size	d_call	cdr3_aa	cdr3_nt
TRBV27	TRBJ2-5	few	.	CASSSHLPGETQYF	TGTGCCAGCAGTTCCCACTTACCAGGGGAGACCCAGTACTTC
TRBV18	TRBJ2-1	.	.	CASSERRSSYNEQFF	TGTGCCAGCTCAGAACGGAGGAGCTCCTACAATGAGCAGTTCTTC
TRBV20-1	TRBJ2-7	.	.	CSARAGGFSYEQYF	TGCAGTGCTAGAGCGGGCGGGTTCTCCTACGAGCAGTACTTC
TRBV5-6	TRBJ1-5	.	.	CASSSGGASNQPQHF	TGTGCCAGCAGTTCGGGGGGGGCAAGCAATCAGCCCCAGCATTTT
TRBV7-9	TRBJ2-2	.	.	CANSTTEHTGELFF	TGTGCCAACAGCACGACAGAGCATACCGGGGAGCTGTTTTTT
TRBV28	TRBJ2-7	many	.	CASRSRRAYEQYF	TGTGCCAGCAGGTCGAGGCGCGCCTACGAGCAGTACTTC
TRBV25-1	TRBJ2-2	.	.	CASRPSDTGELFF	TGTGCCAGCAGACCTAGTGACACCGGGGAGCTGTTTTTT
TRBV19	TRBJ2-3	.	.	CASSIGRGDTQYF	TGTGCCAGTAGTATAGGACGGGGCGATACGCAGTATTTT
TRBV20-1	TRBJ1-6	.	.	CSARDLQGQSSYNSPLHF	TGCAGTGCTAGAGATCTCCAGGGACAAAGCTCCTATAATTCACCCCTCCACTTT
TRBV20-1	TRBJ1-5	.	.	CSVTRRVGNQPQHF	TGCAGTGTTACCCGGAGGGTCGGCAATCAGCCCCAGCATTTT
TRBV7-3	TRBJ1-6	.	.	CASSLMGRYYNSPLHF	TGTGCCAGCAGCTTAATGGGCAGATACTATAATTCACCCCTCCACTTT
TRBV20-1	TRBJ2-5	many	.	CSARDHRSGQETQYF	TGCAGTGCTAGAGATCATAGAAGCGGGCAAGAGACCCAGTACTTC
TRBV28	TRBJ2-1	few	TRBD1	CASSPRTGRKTQFF	TGTGCCAGCAGCCCCCGGACAGGGAGAAAGACGCAGTTCTTC
TRBV5-1	TRBJ2-2	.	TRBD1	CASSGGTGGSTGELFF	TGTGCCAGCAGCGGGGGGACAGGGGGCAGCACCGGGGAGCTGTTTTTT
TRBV6-2/TRBV6-3	TRBJ2-1	.	TRBD2	CASRSGRARNEQFF	TGTGCCAGCCGAAGCGGGAGGGCCCGCAATGAGCAGTTCTTC
TRBV27	TRBJ2-2	few	.	CASSSTVLSQDTGELFF	TGTGCCAGCAGTTCGACAGTACTTTCACAGGACACCGGGGAGCTGTTTTTT
TRBV18	TRBJ1-1	many	.	CASSPDGSTEAFF	TGTGCCAGCTCACCCGACGGGAGCACTGAAGCTTTCTTT
TRBV11-2	TRBJ2-1	many	.	CASSLEGNSEQFF	TGTGCCAGCAGCTTAGAGGGGAATTCTGAGCAGTTCTTC
TRBV3-1	TRBJ1-5	many	.	CASSQQLNQPQHF	TGTGCCAGCAGCCAACAACTCAATCAGCCCCAGCATTTT
TRBV2	TRBJ2-3	many	.	CASSVRAGRTDTQYF	TGTGCCAGCAGCGTTCGGGCGGGCCGCACAGATACGCAGTATTTT
TRBV5-1	TRBJ2-1	once	TRBD2	CASSRAGAPDDEQFF	TGCGCCAGCAGCCGAGCGGGAGCCCCCGACGATGAGCAGTTCTTC
TRBV24-1	TRBJ2-2	.	TRBD2	CATSDPSGRSNTGELFF	TGTGCCACCAGTGACCCTAGCGGGAGGTCAAACACCGGGGAGCTGTTTTTT
TRBV27	TRBJ1-2	.	.	CASSLSAGNGYTF	TGTGCCAGCAGTTTATCGGCAGGGAATGGCTACACCTTC
TRBV12-3/TRBV12-4	TRBJ1-1	few	TRBD1	CASTRTGMNTEAFF	TGTGCCAGCACCCGGACAGGTATGAACACTGAAGCTTTCTTT
TRBV19	TRBJ2-2	few	TRBD2	CASSNLGTSGKQVTGELFF	TGTGCCAGTAGTAATTTAGGGACTAGCGGTAAACAGGTCACCGGGGAGCTGTTTTTT
TRBV20-1	TRBJ1-1	few	.	CSARDNTEAFF	TGCAGTGCCCGGGACAACACTGAAGCTTTCTTT
TRBV20-1	TRBJ2-7	.	TRBD2	CSALLWGTSGSYEQYF	TGCAGTGCTCTATTATGGGGGACTAGCGGGAGCTACGAGCAGTACTTC
TRBV5-6	TRBJ2-7	.	.	CASRAQGTQPAGEQYF	TGTGCCAGCAGAGCTCAGGGGACCCAACCGGCGGGCGAGCAGTACTTC
TRBV30	TRBJ2-1	.	.	CAWGSGLLVNEQFF	TGTGCCTGGGGTAGCGGATTGTTGGTGAATGAGCAGTTCTTC
TRBV2	TRBJ1-2	.	TRBD1	CASRPQGAGGSYGYTF	TGTGCCAGCAGGCCGCAGGGGGCAGGGGGATCGTATGGCTACACCTTC
TRBV5-8	TRBJ2-5	.	.	CASSLRYKETQYF	TGTGCCAGCAGCCTGCGGTACAAAGAGACCCAGTACTTC
TRBV11-2	TRBJ2-3	many	.	CASSSRADTQYF	TGTGCCAGCAGCTCCAGGGCAGATACGCAGTATTTT
TRBV11-2	TRBJ1-2	few	.	CASSLELGEGYGYTF	TGTGCCAGCAGCTTAGAGTTAGGGGAGGGCTATGGCTACACCTTC
TRBV28	TRBJ1-4	.	.	CASSLNGATNEKLFF	TGTGCCAGCAGTTTAAACGGCGCAACTAATGAAAAACTGTTTTTT
TRBV27	TRBJ2-5	many	.	CASSSVGGGETQYF	TGTGCCAGCAGTTCTGTTGGGGGAGGCGAGACCCAGTACTTC
TRBV2	TRBJ1-2	few	.	CASTRTPDYGYTF	TGTGCCAGCACCCGGACTCCTGACTATGGCTACACCTTC
TRBV19	TRBJ2-7	few	TRBD1	CASSVLLGTGSYEQYF	TGTGCCAGTAGTGTCCTCCTCGGGACAGGCTCCTACGAGCAGTACTTC
TRBV20-1	TRBJ2-7	.	.	CSARDGGLYEQYF	TGCAGTGCTAGAGATGGCGGACTCTACGAGCAGTACTTC
TRBV7-2	TRBJ2-1	.	.	CASSLERDNEQFF	TGTGCCAGCAGCTTAGAGCGGGACAATGAGCAGTTCTTC
TRBV11-2	TRBJ1-4	many	.	CASSSQPGLATNEKLFF	TGTGCCAGCAGCTCTCAACCGGGTCTTGCAACTAATGAAAAACTGTTTTTT
TRBV5-1	TRBJ2-7	.	.	CASSQDYAYEQYF	TGCGCCAGCAGCCAGGACTATGCCTACGAGCAGTACTTC
TRBV2	TRBJ2-7	many	.	CASSEAREYEQYF	TGTGCCAGCAGTGAAGCCAGGGAGTACGAGCAGTACTTC
TRBV6-5	TRBJ2-1	.	TRBD2	CASSSTSGRAKGVILQFF	TGTGCCAGCAGTTCGACTAGCGGGAGGGCTAAGGGGGTTATTCTGCAGTTCTTC
TRBV4-1	TRBJ2-2	.	.	CASSQVSGTGELFF	TGCGCCAGCAGCCAAGTCTCTGGCACCGGGGAGCTGTTTTTT
TRBV6-1	TRBJ1-2	few	.	CASSEVRTDYGYTF	TGTGCCAGCAGTGAAGTAAGGACAGACTATGGCTACACCTTC